One and the same sample provided the 29 T cell receptor beta chains below, sequenced in a study of radiation and T cells in renal cell carcinoma. Clones were sequenced by immunoSEQ multiplex PCR, and TCRdb holds only the in-frame ones, with some missing. The repertoire holds some 140,000 clones, with around nine tenths as singletons. As to time point: baseline pretreatment blood. The treatment is: 15 Gy SBRT to primary tumor, nephrectomy 4 weeks later. This specimen consisted of blood, obtained from a patient whose treatment included radiotherapy and nephrectomy. Receptors originate from a woman aged 50 to 65 with renal cell carcinoma.

V usage is TRBV6-5 and J usage is TRBJ1-1; no firm D call. With 8 bases removed from V and 4 bases from J, the gap between germline ends came to 11 bases. CDR3 size: 12 residues. Germline V lookup: CDR1 MNHEY, CDR2 SVGAGI. In DNA, the CDR3 is TGTGCCAGCGGTAATTGGGGCACTGAAGCTTTCTTT. Translated, it gives CASGNWGTEAFF.

The chain uses TRBV13 and TRBJ1-1; D unresolved. Trimming pared 5 bases from V and 10 bases from J, leaving 26 bases between. This CDR3 is built from 16 residues. Germline loops: CDR1 PRHDT, CDR2 FYEKMQ (reference sequence). CDR3 sequence reads: CASSSFSYTGRATAFF. CDR3 coding DNA: TGTGCCAGCAGCAGCTTCTCTTACACGGGAAGGGCGACAGCTTTCTTT.

The rearrangement links TRBV2 to TRBJ1-2; no clear D gene. Trimming stripped 7 bases from V and 4 bases from J, with 10 bases between. CDR3 length: 12 residues. CDR1 SNHLY and CDR2 FYNNEI come from the germline V gene. The CDR3 sequence is CASKADFYGYTF. CDR3 DNA sequence: TGTGCCAGCAAGGCAGACTTCTATGGCTACACCTTC. The whole variable domain, remainder taken from reference TRBV2 and TRBJ1-2, is EPEVTQTPSHQVTQMGQEVILRCVPISNHLYFYWYRQILGQKVEFLVSFYNNEISEKSEIFDDQFSVERPDGSNFTLKIRSTKLEDSAMYFCASKADFYGYTFGSGTRLTVV.

The V gene is TRBV7-2, the J gene TRBJ2-2; no clear D gene. The CDR3 totals 15 residues. The germline gives CDR1 SGHTA, CDR2 FQGNSA. Trimming cost V 5 bases and J 1 base, with 11 bases left between them. Here the CDR3 reads CASSLKGLNTGELFF. The CDR3, as DNA: TGTGCCAGCAGCCTCAAAGGGCTGAACACCGGGGAGCTGTTTTTT.

The chain uses TRBV7-3 and TRBJ2-7, with 7 bases matching TRBD1. Germline CDR1 reads SGHTA; CDR2 reads FQGTGA. The CDR3 runs 13 residues. J was trimmed by 6 bases and V by 5 bases; bases with no gene match: 7. This CDR3 reads CASSARQGTEQYF. The CDR3 DNA follows: TGTGCCAGCAGCGCTCGACAGGGCACCGAGCAGTACTTC.

The gene calls are TRBV19 and TRBJ2-7; a weak D match, TRBD1 (5 bases). This CDR3 has 13 residues. The ends were cut back, 5 bases at V and 5 bases at J, with 13 bases in the middle. From germline, CDR1 is LNHDA and CDR2 SQIVND (reference sequence). The CDR3 region has the DNA TGTGCCAGTAGTGCACAGGTTCTCCACGAGCAGTACTTC. Translation gives CASSAQVLHEQYF.

The chain carries TRBV7-2 and TRBJ2-5; 9 nucleotides align to TRBD2. J was trimmed by 4 bases and V by 5 bases; bases with no gene match: 11. CDR3 length: 16 residues. Germline-derived CDR1 and CDR2 are SGHTA and FQGNSA. The CDR3 loop reads CASSPLVGTSPETQYF. The CDR3 DNA reads TGTGCCAGCAGCCCCCTGGTCGGGACTAGCCCAGAGACCCAGTACTTC.

V is TRBV30 and J is TRBJ2-7; the match to TRBD2 covers 8 bases. Per germline, CDR1 GTSNPN and CDR2 SVGIG (reference sequence). This CDR3 contains 12 residues. CDR3 bases: TGTGCGGCGGGGGGCAGACGGCACGAGCAGTACTTC. Its protein is CAAGGRRHEQYF.

This clone has just a few counts. The gene calls are TRBV7-2 and TRBJ1-1; 9 nucleotides agree with TRBD1. In germline, CDR1 is SGHTA, CDR2 FQGNSA. The CDR3 length is 13 residues. The V gene end was trimmed by 5 bases and the J gene end by 6 bases; junction bases not matched to a gene: 4. CDR3 sequence (DNA): TGTGCCAGCAGCCGGACAGGGGTGGCTGAAGCTTTCTTT. As protein: CASSRTGVAEAFF. The full variable domain, with the rest looked up from reference TRBV7-2 and TRBJ1-1, is GAGVSQSPSNKVTEKGKDVELRCDPISGHTALYWYRQSLGQGLEFLIYFQGNSAPDKSGLPSDRFSAERTGGSVSTLTIQRTQQEDSAVYLCASSRTGVAEAFFGQGTRLTVV.

The chain joins TRBV4-2 to TRBJ1-5; the D is unclear. V was cut by 1 base and J by 4 bases, with 8 bases left in between. The CDR3 runs to 14 residues. The germline V gene encodes CDR1 LGHNA and CDR2 YNFKEQ. The CDR3 DNA sequence: TGTGCCAGCAGCCAAGTCGCCGGGAATCAGCCCCAGCATTTT. Its protein product is CASSQVAGNQPQHF.

The genes are TRBV19 and TRBJ2-1; D unresolved. V was clipped by 3 bases and J by 3 bases, with 12 bases between them. Per the germline V gene, CDR1 is LNHDA and CDR2 is SQIVND (reference sequence). This CDR3 comprises 15 residues. The CDR3 bases are TGTGCCAGTAGTATTGGGTATTTGGGCTACAATGAGCAGTTCTTC. Translating it yields CASSIGYLGYNEQFF.

The V and J genes are TRBV4-3 and TRBJ1-2, with a weak D call TRBD1 (5 bases). Germline V lookup: CDR1 LGHNA, CDR2 YSLEER. This CDR3 region has 14 residues. The V gene lost 3 bases and the J gene lost 5 bases, with 13 bases spanning the gap. For the CDR3, the DNA is TGCGCCAGCAGCCAGGGGGGGGGTTTGTATGGCTACACCTTC. It translates to CASSQGGGLYGYTF.

The rearrangement links TRBV15 to TRBJ2-7; 8 bases fit TRBD2. CDR3 length equals 17 residues. Germline V CDR1 and CDR2: LNHNV, YYDKDF (reference sequence). Unmatched junction bases numbered 12, after V lost 3 bases and J lost 2 bases. CDR3 region: CATSRHGAGTRTYEQYF. The DNA of the CDR3 is TGTGCCACCAGCAGGCATGGGGCCGGGACTAGAACCTACGAGCAGTACTTC.

V is TRBV5-1 and J is TRBJ2-3, with TRBD1 matching 8 bases. The CDR3 covers 14 residues. The V segment lost 5 bases and the J segment 2 bases; nucleotides outside the gene matches: 4. Germline V gene sequence: CDR1 SGHRS, CDR2 YFSETQ. CDR3 loop: CASSQGAITDTQYF. Here the CDR3 DNA reads TGCGCCAGCAGTCAGGGGGCGATCACAGATACGCAGTATTTT.

The table lists this clone with a count of one. This chain connects TRBV4-1 to TRBJ2-3; possibly TRBD2 for D (6 bases). This CDR3 spans 13 amino acids. Trimming removed 5 bases from V and 4 bases from J, with 10 bases in between. Germline-derived CDR1 and CDR2 are MGHRA and YSYEKL. In nucleotides, the CDR3 is TGCGCCAGCAGCTTTCCGGGGGCAGATACGCAGTATTTT. Translating gives CASSFPGADTQYF.

This clone has a handful of counts. DNA of the CDR3: TGTGCCAGCAGCCGCGAGCAGTACTTC. Translation: CASSREQYF. The rearrangement links TRBV21-1 to TRBJ2-7; the D call in the table, TRBD2, was not verified against the DNA. TRBV21-1 is listed as a pseudogene. The CDR3 extends over 9 amino acids.

CDR3 amino acids: CASSIAGGYNEQFF. CDR3 DNA: TGTGCCAGCAGCATAGCGGGGGGATACAATGAGCAGTTCTTC. The rearrangement links TRBV5-4 to TRBJ2-1, with TRBD2 matching 10 bases. This CDR3 contains 14 residues. The germline CDR1 and CDR2 sequences are SGHNT and YYREEE (reference sequence). The J segment lost 4 bases and the V segment lost 4 bases, leaving 2 bases of the junction unmatched. Combining the CDR3 with reference TRBV5-4 and TRBJ2-1 gives the whole variable domain ETGVTQSPTHLIKTRGQQVTLRCSSQSGHNTVSWYQQALGQGPQFIFQYYREEENGRGNFPPRFSGLQFPNYSSELNVNALELDDSALYLCASSIAGGYNEQFFGPGTRLTVL.

The chain links TRBV18 to TRBJ1-5; TRBD1 aligns across 8 bases. J lost 1 base, V lost 6 bases, and 11 bases had no gene match. CDR1 and CDR2 (germline): KGHSH, LQKENI. The CDR3 covers 17 residues. CDR3 bases: TGTGCCAGCTCCCTGACAGGGGCCCCCTCAAGCAATCAGCCCCAGCATTTT. Its protein product is CASSLTGAPSSNQPQHF.

Only one count was recorded for this clone. The CDR3 sequence is CASSVDWTGGNSPLHF. In DNA, the CDR3 is TGTGCCAGCAGCGTAGATTGGACAGGGGGCAATTCACCCCTCCACTTT. This rearrangement joins TRBV9 to TRBJ1-6; 11 bases are a match to TRBD1. The CDR3 has 16 amino acids. The germline V gene has CDR1 SGDLS and CDR2 YYNGEE. Germline trimming cut 0 bases from V and 7 bases from J; bases unmatched to any gene: 3.

The chain carries TRBV11-2 and TRBJ2-7, with D possibly TRBD1 on 5 matching bases. V lost 5 bases and J lost 0, with 14 bases in between. The germline CDR1 and CDR2 sequences are SGHAT and FQNNGV. The CDR3 is 15 residues long. The CDR3 here is CASSQQGASSYEQYF. For the CDR3, the DNA is TGTGCCAGCAGCCAACAAGGGGCGAGCTCCTACGAGCAGTACTTC. Combining the CDR3 with reference TRBV11-2 and TRBJ2-7 gives the whole variable domain EAGVAQSPRYKIIEKRQSVAFWCNPISGHATLYWYQQILGQGPKLLIQFQNNGVVDDSQLPKDRFSAERLKGVDSTLKIQPAKLEDSAVYLCASSQQGASSYEQYFGPGTRLTVT.

Here the CDR3 DNA reads TGTGCCAGCACCCCTCTAAGGCGGGACACTGAAGCTTTCTTT. Its protein is CASTPLRRDTEAFF. The gene calls are TRBV2 and TRBJ1-1; D is unresolved. The CDR3 sequence is 14 residues long. Germline V lookup: CDR1 SNHLY, CDR2 FYNNEI. V gave up 7 bases and J gave up 3 bases, with 15 bases separating them.

The chain joins TRBV11-1 to TRBJ2-7, with D possibly matching TRBD2 (5 bases). The V gene lost 5 bases and the J gene lost 2 bases, with 13 bases spanning the gap. The CDR3 is 14 residues long. CDR1 is SGHAT, CDR2 FQDESV, per germline (reference sequence). CDR3 nucleotides: TGTGCCAGCAGCCCGAGGTGGAGGACCTACGAGCAGTACTTC. It encodes CASSPRWRTYEQYF.

This clone was counted once. The chain joins TRBV19 to TRBJ1-3, with 9 bases fitting TRBD1. Germline CDR1 LNHDA, CDR2 SQIVND (reference sequence). Trimming took 6 bases from V and 4 from J; bases not matched to a gene: 4. CDR3 length: 14 amino acids. Here the CDR3 DNA reads TGTGCCAGTAGCGACAGGGGGGCCGGAAACACCATATATTTT. Its translation is CASSDRGAGNTIYF.

This clone showed up just once. The V call is TRBV19, the J call TRBJ2-7; D uncertain. V lost 4 bases and J lost 6, with 13 bases in between. Germline V gene sequence: CDR1 LNHDA, CDR2 SQIVND (reference sequence). This CDR3 spans 13 amino acids. This CDR3 is CASSKAVLTEQYF. The CDR3, as DNA: TGTGCCAGTAGTAAGGCAGTTCTCACCGAGCAGTACTTC.

DNA for the CDR3: TGTGCCAGCAGTTTACAGGGCTCTGGGGCCAACGTCCTGACTTTC. This gives the protein CASSLQGSGANVLTF. The chain combines TRBV6-5 with TRBJ2-6; perhaps TRBD1 as D (6 bases). This CDR3 has 15 residues. V dropped 4 bases and J dropped 0 bases, with 7 bases sitting between them. Germline V gene lookup returns CDR1 MNHEY and CDR2 SVGAGI.

V is TRBV19 and J is TRBJ2-7, with TRBD2 identical over 16 bases. The CDR3 has 14 amino acids. Trimming took 10 bases from V and 7 from J; bases not matched to a gene: 7. Germline loops: CDR1 LNHDA, CDR2 SQIVND (reference sequence). The CDR3 coding sequence is TGTGCCACCGGGACTAGCGGGGGGGCTAAAGAGCAGTACTTC. It translates to CATGTSGGAKEQYF.

This clone was counted only a few times. This rearrangement joins TRBV6-6 to TRBJ2-7; TRBD2 is a possible D gene (6 bases). The CDR3 consists of 14 residues. Germline values: CDR1 MNHNY, CDR2 SVGAGI (reference sequence). The V end was cut by 6 bases, the J end by 6 bases, with 18 bases between. CDR3 in amino acids: CASSPGTYDSEQYF. Written as DNA, the CDR3 is TGTGCCAGCAGCCCCGGGACTTATGACTCCGAGCAGTACTTC.

This clone was seen a handful of times. The chain couples TRBV30 to TRBJ1-4, with no clear D. The length of the CDR3 is 14 residues. CDR1 GTSNPN and CDR2 SVGIG come from the germline V gene (reference sequence). The V gene lost 3 bases and the J gene lost 2 bases, with 10 bases spanning the gap. The CDR3 here is CAWSMTATNEKLFF. The CDR3 region has the DNA TGTGCCTGGAGCATGACGGCCACTAATGAAAAACTGTTTTTT.

The rearrangement uses TRBV2 and TRBJ2-1; D might be TRBD1 or TRBD2, each matching 5 bases. With 6 bases removed from V and 6 bases from J, the gap between germline ends came to 18 bases. The CDR3 is 15 amino acids. CDR1 and CDR2 (germline): SNHLY, FYNNEI. CDR3 DNA sequence: TGTGCCAGCAGCACCGGGACCCTCAGCCTCAATGAGCAGTTCTTC. This encodes CASSTGTLSLNEQFF.